Listed below are T cell receptor beta chains from one sample, sequenced in a study of T cell responses to AZD1222 COVID-19 vaccine. The repertoire was sequenced with immunoSEQ multiplex PCR; TCRdb's copy has only in-frame clones and lacks some. This sample has about 180,000 clones, with around nine tenths found just once. This sample comprised peripheral blood, obtained 28 days after the second AZD1222 dose. The receptors shown here come from an adult who received the AZD1222 COVID-19 vaccine. CDR3s include the opening cysteine and the closing phenylalanine or tryptophan. A D gene is named only where the DNA matches it firmly. Clone size appears in some rows only: once, few, many, or a class for an expanded clone.

TRBV19	.	.	TRBJ2-5	16	TGTGCCAGTAGTAACCACAGGGCTCCGCTGGGCGAGACCCAGTACTTC	CASSNHRAPLGETQYF
TRBV9	TRBD1	.	TRBJ2-7	13	TGTGCCAGCAGCGGTGGGACAGGCTACGAGCAGTACTTC	CASSGGTGYEQYF
TRBV2	.	.	TRBJ1-2	13	TGTGCCCGCTCCGGGGTCCCGGGCGACGGCTACACCTTC	CARSGVPGDGYTF
TRBV28	TRBD1	once	TRBJ2-3	16	TGTGCCAGCAGTACGCGACAGGGCTTTTTTTCAGATACGCAGTATTTT	CASSTRQGFFSDTQYF
TRBV7-2	.	.	TRBJ2-1	13	TGTGCCAGCAGCTTAGGGCAGGGTGGGGAGCAGTTCTTC	CASSLGQGGEQFF
TRBV30	TRBD2	.	TRBJ2-7	14	TGTGCCTGGAGTGTCGGGGGGGGATCCTACGAGCAGTACTTC	CAWSVGGGSYEQYF
TRBV5-1	TRBD1	once	TRBJ1-6	17	TGCGCCAGCAGCAACAACCCCGGGACAGGAGATAATTCACCCCTCCACTTT	CASSNNPGTGDNSPLHF
TRBV11-1	.	.	TRBJ2-3	13	TGTGCCAGCAGCTTGGAAAGCACAGATACGCAGTATTTT	CASSLESTDTQYF
TRBV6-1	.	.	TRBJ1-5	16	TGTGCCAGCAGTGAAGCGTGGGGGAGGGGCAATCAGCCCCAGCATTTT	CASSEAWGRGNQPQHF
TRBV5-8	.	.	TRBJ2-7	11	TGTGCCAGCAGCCCAAACTACGAGCAGTACTTC	CASSPNYEQYF
TRBV19	TRBD1	.	TRBJ1-1	15	TGTGCCAGTACCCCCCGACAGGGTGCGAACACTGAAGCTTTCTTT	CASTPRQGANTEAFF
TRBV28	.	.	TRBJ2-2	14	TGTGCCAGCAGTTCCGGACAGAACACCGGGGAGCTGTTTTTT	CASSSGQNTGELFF
TRBV18	.	.	TRBJ2-7	14	TGTGCCAGCTCACAATCCGGGACGGTCTACGAGCAGTACTTC	CASSQSGTVYEQYF
TRBV7-6	TRBD2	.	TRBJ2-1	13	TGTGCCAGCAGCTTGGGGCGGGGGGGTGAGCAGTTCTTC	CASSLGRGGEQFF
TRBV5-1	.	.	TRBJ2-6	13	TGCGCCAGCACCTTATCTGGGGCCAACGTCCTGACTTTC	CASTLSGANVLTF
TRBV28	.	few	TRBJ2-7	15	TGTGCCAGCAGACCGATCTACGGCAGCCCCTACGAGCAGTACTTC	CASRPIYGSPYEQYF
TRBV11-3	TRBD1	.	TRBJ2-2	14	TGTGCCAGCAGCTTGACAGGGTTCACCGGGGAGCTGTTTTTT	CASSLTGFTGELFF